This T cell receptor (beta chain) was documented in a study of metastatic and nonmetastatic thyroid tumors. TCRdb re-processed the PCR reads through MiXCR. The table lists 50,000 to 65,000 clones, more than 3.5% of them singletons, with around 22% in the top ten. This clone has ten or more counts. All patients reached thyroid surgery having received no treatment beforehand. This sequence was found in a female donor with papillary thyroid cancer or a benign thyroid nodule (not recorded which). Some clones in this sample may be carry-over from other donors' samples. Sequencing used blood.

The CDR3 loop reads CSARDSQIVDNSPLHF. The CDR3 coding sequence is TGCAGTGCTAGAGATTCACAGATCGTAGATAATTCACCCCTCCACTTT. J is TRBJ1-6 and V is TRBV20-1; D ambiguous. Germline V gene lookup returns CDR1 DFQATT and CDR2 SNEGSKA (reference sequence). The CDR3 is 16 residues long. The V end lost 0 bases, the J end lost 5 bases, and 14 bases lay between the germline ends.